Sequencing of this TCR beta chain was carried out in a study of T cell responses to AZD1222 COVID-19 vaccine. Overall study findings and caveats: The donors showed a predominance of white British ancestry and of females, with possible underestimation of clonal diversity.

Assay: immunoSEQ multiplex PCR; the TCRdb copy retains only in-frame clones and omits some. The table has 100,000 to 150,000 clones, just over 90% seen once. In the case of this clone: What it binds is unknown.

Germline CDR1 reads SQVTM; CDR2 reads ANQGSEA. Deletions cut 4 bases from V and 4 bases from J, with 10 bases between. There are 12 residues in the CDR3. This chain connects TRBV29-1 to TRBJ2-5; the D is unclear. The starting material was peripheral blood, obtained 28 days after the second AZD1222 dose. The clonotype comes from an adult who received the AZD1222 COVID-19 vaccine. The CDR3 is CSVVERRETQYF. The CDR3 DNA is TGCAGCGTTGTGGAAAGGCGAGAGACCCAGTACTTC.